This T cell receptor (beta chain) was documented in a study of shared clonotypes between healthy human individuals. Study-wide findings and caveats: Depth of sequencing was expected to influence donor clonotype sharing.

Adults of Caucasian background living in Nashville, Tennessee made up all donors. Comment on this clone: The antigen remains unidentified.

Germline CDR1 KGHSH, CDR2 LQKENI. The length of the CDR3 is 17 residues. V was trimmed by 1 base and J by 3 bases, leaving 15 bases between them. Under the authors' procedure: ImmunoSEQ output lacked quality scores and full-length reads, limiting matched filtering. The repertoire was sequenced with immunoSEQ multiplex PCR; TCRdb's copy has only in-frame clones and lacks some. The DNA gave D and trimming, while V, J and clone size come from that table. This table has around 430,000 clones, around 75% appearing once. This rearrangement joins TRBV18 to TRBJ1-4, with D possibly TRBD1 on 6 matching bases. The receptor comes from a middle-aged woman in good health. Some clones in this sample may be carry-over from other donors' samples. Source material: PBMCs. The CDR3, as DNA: TGTGCCAGCTCACCACTACAGGGAAGGATGGCTAATGAAAAACTGTTTTTT. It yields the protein CASSPLQGRMANEKLFF.